This T cell receptor beta chain emerged from a study of blood T cell repertoires in COVID-19. Overall study: Collection of acute and convalescent COVID-19 samples took place in the United States, Italy and Spain. The cDNA or gDNA used as material had been derived from T cells, B-cell-depleted T cells, or PBMCs.

The CDR3 length is 22 residues. CDR1 and CDR2 (germline): SGHRS, YFSETQ. J gave up 1 base and V 4 bases, and 26 bases lay outside the gene matches. The table came from immunoSEQ multiplex PCR; TCRdb's copy has only in-frame clones and leaves some out. The sample contains 25,000 to 35,000 clones, approximately 91% of which appear only once. The sequencing sample was made of peripheral blood. The chain has TRBV5-1 and TRBJ2-3, with 8 bases lining up with TRBD2. The TCR sequence derives from a man in his 70s with active COVID-19. The CDR3 DNA is TGCGCCAGCAGCCTTGGACAGTCGGGGGGGCGGGGACCCCTTTACCGCACAGATACGCAGTATTTT. It translates to CASSLGQSGGRGPLYRTDTQYF.